A single sample gave rise to the 19 T cell receptor beta chains below, sequenced in a study of shared clonotypes between healthy human individuals. The assay was immunoSEQ multiplex PCR, and TCRdb's table has in-frame clones only and misses some. Of more than 2,000,000 clones in the sample, more than 85% were seen once. Material: naive CD4+ T cells from PBMCs. Subset described: CD45RA+ positively selected. These receptor sequences come from a man aged 18 to 29 in good health. Some clones in this sample may be carry-over from other donors' samples.

Worth noting for this clone: Different DNA sequences within this sample yield the same CDR3. This chain's CDR3 is CAWSRDSNTDTQYF. The CDR3 DNA reads as TGTGCCTGGAGCCGGGACAGCAACACAGATACGCAGTATTTT. The gene calls are TRBV30 and TRBJ2-3, with TRBD1 matching over 7 bases. Germline V lookup: CDR1 GTSNPN, CDR2 SVGIG (reference sequence). V lost 3 bases, J lost 2 bases, and 5 bases stayed unmatched. This CDR3 spans 14 amino acids.

The chain links TRBV28 to TRBJ1-4; unclear D gene. CDR3 length: 14 residues. Germline V gene lookup returns CDR1 MDHEN and CDR2 SYDVKM. Trimming removed 2 bases from V and 6 bases from J, with 10 bases in between. CDR3 nucleotides: TGTGCCAGCAGTTTAACCCAAGGCGATGAAAAACTGTTTTTT. Its translation: CASSLTQGDEKLFF.

The chain recombines TRBV7-2 with TRBJ2-7; D is perhaps TRBD1 (5 bases). V lost 3 bases to trimming and J lost 3 bases, with 12 bases between them. Germline CDR1 reads SGHTA; CDR2 reads FQGNSA. The CDR3 consists of 14 residues. The CDR3 region is CASSLGLVNYEQYF. CDR3 coding DNA: TGTGCCAGCAGCTTGGGGCTAGTTAACTACGAGCAGTACTTC.

The chain employs TRBV7-2 and TRBJ2-1; 11 bases agree with TRBD2. This CDR3 has 19 residues. Germline V gene lookup returns CDR1 SGHTA and CDR2 FQGNSA. The J segment lost 4 bases and the V segment lost 4 bases, leaving 15 bases of the junction unmatched. Here the CDR3 reads CASSSPLGSSGGTYNEQFF. The CDR3 DNA reads as TGTGCCAGCAGCTCCCCCCTGGGGTCTAGCGGGGGGACTTACAATGAGCAGTTCTTC. The full variable domain, its missing parts supplied by reference TRBV7-2 and TRBJ2-1, is GAGVSQSPSNKVTEKGKDVELRCDPISGHTALYWYRQSLGQGLEFLIYFQGNSAPDKSGLPSDRFSAERTGGSVSTLTIQRTQQEDSAVYLCASSSPLGSSGGTYNEQFFGPGTRLTVL.

The chain links TRBV14 to TRBJ2-1; the D gene is possibly TRBD2 (6 bases). Trimming took off 4 bases at V and 4 bases at J, with 8 bases between the two ends. The CDR3 totals 13 residues. Looked up from germline, CDR1 is SGHDN and CDR2 is FVKESK. CDR3: CASSPGGYNEQFF. The CDR3 nucleotides read TGTGCCAGCAGCCCCGGGGGATACAATGAGCAGTTCTTC.

The V and J genes are TRBV30 and TRBJ2-5; D is undetermined. The CDR3 has 13 amino acids. The V and J ends lost 2 bases and 4 bases respectively, with 11 bases between them. The germline V gene encodes CDR1 GTSNPN and CDR2 SVGIG (reference sequence). As DNA, the CDR3 is TGTGCCTGGAGTCCCACCCCAGGAGAGACCCAGTACTTC. Its translation: CAWSPTPGETQYF.

The rearrangement links TRBV28 to TRBJ1-1, with a possible D match to TRBD1 (6 bases). The V and J ends lost 5 bases and 7 bases respectively, with 20 bases between them. CDR3 size: 15 residues. Germline CDR1 is MDHEN and CDR2 is SYDVKM. CDR3 bases: TGTGCCAGCAGTCCGGGAGGGGGTTCGTCACTTGAAGCTTTCTTT. This encodes CASSPGGGSSLEAFF.

In DNA, the CDR3 is TGTGCCACCTGCAGGTTATCCGGGGCCAACGTCCTGACTTTC. It encodes CATCRLSGANVLTF. V gene TRBV5-6 combines with J gene TRBJ2-6; D not resolved. The V end lost 9 bases, the J end lost 4 bases, and 14 bases lay between the germline ends. There are 14 residues in the CDR3. Germline V gene sequence: CDR1 SGHDT, CDR2 YYEEEE.

The rearrangement joins TRBV7-9 to TRBJ1-2; D unclear. CDR3 length equals 14 residues. Germline V lookup: CDR1 SEHNR, CDR2 FQNEAQ (reference sequence). The V and J ends lost 5 bases and 8 bases respectively, with 18 bases between them. In nucleotides, the CDR3 is TGTGCCAGCAGCCTACCCATGGCGGTCGGAGGCTACACCTTC. Translating it yields CASSLPMAVGGYTF.

The J gene is TRBJ2-1, the V gene TRBV2; possible D gene TRBD1, 6 bases. The CDR3 has 17 residues. Germline CDR1 is SNHLY and CDR2 is FYNNEI. The V end lost 5 bases, the J end lost 0 bases, and 17 bases lay between the germline ends. The CDR3: CASSPGQGRSSYNEQFF. As DNA, the CDR3 is TGTGCCAGCAGTCCCGGGCAGGGGCGTAGCTCCTACAATGAGCAGTTCTTC.

About this clone itself: Other nucleotide sequences from this sample produce the same CDR3. This chain connects TRBV5-1 to TRBJ2-7, with D unresolved. CDR1 is SGHRS and CDR2 is YFSETQ in the germline V gene. The CDR3 runs to 14 residues. Trimming left V 0 bases short and J 2 bases short, with 9 bases between. The CDR3 DNA is TGCGCCAGCAGCTTGGACAGCTTTACCTACGAGCAGTACTTC. This translates into CASSLDSFTYEQYF.

The chain links TRBV18 to TRBJ2-2; possibly TRBD1 for D (6 bases). In germline, CDR1 is KGHSH, CDR2 LQKENI. The CDR3 runs 15 residues. V was trimmed by 0 bases and J by 6 bases, leaving 11 bases between them. The chain's CDR3 is CASSPPRTDPGELFF. The CDR3 region has the DNA TGTGCCAGCTCACCACCGCGGACAGATCCCGGGGAGCTGTTTTTT.

The chain is built from TRBV28 and TRBJ1-2, with 8 bases fitting TRBD1. The CDR3 runs to 13 residues. V lost 7 bases, J lost 8 bases, and 9 bases stayed unmatched. Germline V gene lookup returns CDR1 MDHEN and CDR2 SYDVKM. CDR3 DNA: TGTGCCAGCACTCCGGACAGGGCCGGCGGCTACACCTTC. As protein: CASTPDRAGGYTF.

V and J are TRBV7-8 and TRBJ1-2; D call uncertain. From germline, CDR1 is SGHVS and CDR2 FQNEAQ. Trimming removed 0 bases from V and 8 bases from J, with 13 bases in between. This CDR3 is built from 14 residues. CDR3 sequence: CASSLALDIGGYTF. The CDR3 nucleotides read TGTGCCAGCAGCTTAGCGTTGGATATAGGGGGCTACACCTTC.

The V call is TRBV19, the J call TRBJ2-7; D is possibly TRBD1 (6 bases). Germline CDR1 reads LNHDA; CDR2 reads SQIVND (reference sequence). The CDR3 has 15 residues. V shed 3 bases and J shed 4 bases, with 16 bases lying between them. CDR3 DNA sequence: TGTGCCAGTAGTATTACAGGGAGTATCCCGTACGAGCAGTACTTC. Amino acids: CASSITGSIPYEQYF.

This clone has just one count. This CDR3 reads CASSLRWGASNQPQHF. For the CDR3, the DNA is TGTGCCAGCAGTTTACGGTGGGGCGCGAGCAATCAGCCCCAGCATTTT. The chain is built from TRBV28 and TRBJ1-5; tentatively, D is TRBD1 (5 bases). CDR3 length: 16 amino acids. Trimming cost V 2 bases and J 1 base, with 12 bases left between them. Germline CDR1 reads MDHEN; CDR2 reads SYDVKM.

This chain links TRBV28 with TRBJ2-7; D unresolved. Between the trimmed V and J ends, which lost 5 bases and 3 bases, there was a span of 17 bases. The CDR3 is made up of 15 amino acids. CDR1 is MDHEN, CDR2 SYDVKM, per germline. The CDR3 nucleotides read TGTGCCAGCAGTCCCTTACCTCCTCGACACTACGAGCAGTACTTC. It codes for CASSPLPPRHYEQYF.

The genes are TRBV4-2 and TRBJ2-1; 10 bases agree with TRBD2. Germline loops: CDR1 LGHNA, CDR2 YNFKEQ. The V and J ends lost 4 bases and 7 bases, in that order; junction bases with no gene match: 7. The CDR3 is 15 residues long. The CDR3, as DNA: TGTGCCAGCAGCCCCTCTGTTAGCGGGAGGAATGAGCAGTTCTTC. This translates into CASSPSVSGRNEQFF.

CDR3 bases: TGCAGCGTTGAAGGGGCATTGGCAGGGCCCTACGAGCAGTACTTC. It translates to CSVEGALAGPYEQYF. The chain employs TRBV29-1 and TRBJ2-7; D is possibly TRBD1 (5 bases). The CDR3 is made up of 15 amino acids. CDR1 is SQVTM and CDR2 is ANQGSEA in the germline V gene. The V gene lost 1 base and the J gene lost 2 bases, with 15 bases spanning the gap.